Listed here are 4 T cell receptor beta chains from one sample, sequenced in a study of CD4+ T cells in melanoma. Only in-frame clones appear in the TCRdb table, and some are missing; sequencing was by immunoSEQ multiplex PCR. The table has over 100,000 clones, roughly 90% seen once. Sequencing input: peripheral blood. All receptors derive from a human donor with melanoma.

The chain's CDR3 is CARSLVRPIGHSSYNEQFF. The CDR3 DNA reads as TGTGCCAGAAGCTTGGTTCGTCCAATAGGTCATAGCTCCTACAATGAGCAGTTCTTC. This rearrangement joins TRBV5-3 to TRBJ2-1; D is ambiguous. TRBV5-3 is classed as an ORF, of uncertain function. CDR3 length: 19 residues. With 0 bases removed from V and 0 bases from J, the gap between germline ends came to 19 bases.

This chain links TRBV5-1 with TRBJ2-3; TRBD2 aligns across 8 bases. Unmatched junction bases numbered 2, after V lost 7 bases and J lost 4 bases. There are 12 residues in the CDR3. CDR1 and CDR2 from the germline V gene are SGHRS and YFSETQ. DNA for the CDR3: TGCGCCAGCGGGCGGGAGGCAGATACGCAGTATTTT. Protein: CASGREADTQYF.

This chain uses TRBV7-9 with TRBJ2-3, with D possibly matching TRBD2 (6 bases). V was pared by 4 bases and J by 4 bases, with 21 bases between. The CDR3 is 17 residues long. The germline V gene has CDR1 SEHNR and CDR2 FQNEAQ (reference sequence). Here the CDR3 reads CASSSVAPGSISDTQYF. DNA of the CDR3: TGTGCCAGCAGCTCCGTAGCTCCCGGGAGCATCTCAGATACGCAGTATTTT. Variable domain in full (rest from reference TRBV7-9 and TRBJ2-3): DTGVSQNPRHKITKRGQNVTFRCDPISEHNRLYWYRQTLGQGPEFLTYFQNEAQLEKSRLLSDRFSAERPKGSFSTLEIQRTEQGDSAMYLCASSSVAPGSISDTQYFGPGTRLTVL.

The rearrangement joins TRBV28 to TRBJ2-1; D is ambiguous. The ends were cut back, 6 bases at V and 0 bases at J, with 6 bases in the middle. This CDR3 contains 13 residues. Germline CDR1 reads MDHEN; CDR2 reads SYDVKM. CDR3 residues: CASREFSYNEQFF. CDR3 DNA sequence: TGTGCCAGCAGAGAATTCTCCTACAATGAGCAGTTCTTC.